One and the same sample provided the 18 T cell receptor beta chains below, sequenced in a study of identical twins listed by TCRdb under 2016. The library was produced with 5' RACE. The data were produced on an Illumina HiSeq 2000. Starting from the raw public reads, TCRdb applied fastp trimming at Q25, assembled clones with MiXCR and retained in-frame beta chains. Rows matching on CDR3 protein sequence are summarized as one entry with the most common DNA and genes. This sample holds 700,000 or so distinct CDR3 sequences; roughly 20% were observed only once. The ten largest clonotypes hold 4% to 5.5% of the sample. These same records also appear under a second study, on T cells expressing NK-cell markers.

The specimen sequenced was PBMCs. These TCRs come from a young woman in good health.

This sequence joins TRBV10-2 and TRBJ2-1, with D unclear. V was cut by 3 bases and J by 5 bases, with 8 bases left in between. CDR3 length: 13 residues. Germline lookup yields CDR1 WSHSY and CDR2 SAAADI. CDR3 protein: CASSDWLNNEQFF. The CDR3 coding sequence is TGCGCCAGCAGTGACTGGCTGAACAATGAGCAGTTCTTC.

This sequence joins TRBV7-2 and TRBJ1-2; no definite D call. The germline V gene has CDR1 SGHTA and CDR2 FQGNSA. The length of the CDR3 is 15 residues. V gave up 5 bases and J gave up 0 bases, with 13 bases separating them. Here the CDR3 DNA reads TGTGCCAGCAGCCCGGACGTCAGAGCTAACTATGGCTACACCTTC. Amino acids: CASSPDVRANYGYTF.

The CDR3 region is CASRSEGNEQFF. CDR3 DNA: TGCGCCAGCAGGTCGGAGGGGAATGAGCAGTTCTTC. J is TRBJ2-1 and V is TRBV5-1; D possibly corresponds to TRBD2 (6 bases). V was clipped by 5 bases and J by 7 bases, with 10 bases between them. The CDR3 loop spans 12 amino acids. Germline CDR1 reads SGHRS; CDR2 reads YFSETQ.

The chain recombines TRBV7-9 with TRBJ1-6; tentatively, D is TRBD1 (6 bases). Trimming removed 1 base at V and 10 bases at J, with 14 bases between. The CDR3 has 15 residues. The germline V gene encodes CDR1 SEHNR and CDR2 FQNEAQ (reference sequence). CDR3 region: CASSLVVQGRSPLHF. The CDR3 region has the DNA TGTGCCAGCAGCTTAGTGGTCCAGGGGAGATCACCCCTCCACTTT.

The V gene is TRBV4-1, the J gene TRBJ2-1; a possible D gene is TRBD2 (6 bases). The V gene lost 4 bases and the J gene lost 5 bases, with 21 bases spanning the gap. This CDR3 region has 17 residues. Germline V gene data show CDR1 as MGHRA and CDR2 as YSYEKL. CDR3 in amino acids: CASSRSAGTGSNNEQFF. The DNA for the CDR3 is TGCGCCAGCAGCCGCAGCGCCGGGACTGGATCAAACAATGAGCAGTTCTTC.

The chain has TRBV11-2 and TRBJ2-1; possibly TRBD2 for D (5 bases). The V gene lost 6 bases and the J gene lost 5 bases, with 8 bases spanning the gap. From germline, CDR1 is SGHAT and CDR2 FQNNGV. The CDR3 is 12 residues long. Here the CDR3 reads CASSTGNNEQFF. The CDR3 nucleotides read TGTGCCAGCAGTACGGGAAACAATGAGCAGTTCTTC.

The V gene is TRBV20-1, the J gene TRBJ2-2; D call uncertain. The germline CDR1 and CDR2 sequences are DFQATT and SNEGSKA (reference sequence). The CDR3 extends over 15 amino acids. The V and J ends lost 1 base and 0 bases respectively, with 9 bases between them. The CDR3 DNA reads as TGCAGTGCTAGAGCCCCCGGATCGAACACCGGGGAGCTGTTTTTT. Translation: CSARAPGSNTGELFF.

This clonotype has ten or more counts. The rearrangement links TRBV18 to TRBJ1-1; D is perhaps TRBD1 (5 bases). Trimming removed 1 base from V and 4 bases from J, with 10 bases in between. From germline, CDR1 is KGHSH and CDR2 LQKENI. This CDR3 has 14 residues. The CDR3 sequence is CASSPLGATTEAFF. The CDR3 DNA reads TGTGCCAGCTCACCACTCGGGGCGACCACTGAAGCTTTCTTT.

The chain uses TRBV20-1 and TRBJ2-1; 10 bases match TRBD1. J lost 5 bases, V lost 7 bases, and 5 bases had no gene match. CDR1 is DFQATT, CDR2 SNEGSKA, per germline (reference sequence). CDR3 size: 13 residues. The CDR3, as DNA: TGCAGTGTAGGGACAGGGGACCACAATGAGCAGTTCTTC. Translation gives CSVGTGDHNEQFF.

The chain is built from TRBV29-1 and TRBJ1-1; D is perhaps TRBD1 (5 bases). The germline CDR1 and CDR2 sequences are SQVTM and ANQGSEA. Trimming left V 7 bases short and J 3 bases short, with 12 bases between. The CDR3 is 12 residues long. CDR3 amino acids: CSGGDGDTEAFF. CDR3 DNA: TGCAGCGGGGGGGACGGGGACACTGAAGCTTTCTTT.

In nucleotides, the CDR3 is TGCAGTGCTTACCCGCGGGGAGTAAAAATTTCCTACGAGCAGTACTTC. This gives the protein CSAYPRGVKISYEQYF. This chain uses TRBV20-1 with TRBJ2-7, with D perhaps TRBD2 (6 bases). The germline gives CDR1 DFQATT, CDR2 SNEGSKA (reference sequence). CDR3 length: 16 amino acids. V was shortened by 5 bases and J by 1 base, with 21 bases between the two germline ends.

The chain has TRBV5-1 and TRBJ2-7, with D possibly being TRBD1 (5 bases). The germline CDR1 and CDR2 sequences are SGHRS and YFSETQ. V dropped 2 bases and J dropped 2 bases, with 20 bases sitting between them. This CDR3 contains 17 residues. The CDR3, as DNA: TGCGCCAGCAGCTTAGGGGCGGTTATAGGGGTAACCTACGAGCAGTACTTC. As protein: CASSLGAVIGVTYEQYF.

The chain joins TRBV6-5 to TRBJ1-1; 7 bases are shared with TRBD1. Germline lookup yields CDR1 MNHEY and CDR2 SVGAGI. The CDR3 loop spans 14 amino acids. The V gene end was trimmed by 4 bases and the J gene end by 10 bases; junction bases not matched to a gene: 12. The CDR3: CASSFLITGEGAFF. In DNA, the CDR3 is TGTGCCAGCAGTTTTCTAATAACAGGGGAGGGAGCTTTCTTT.

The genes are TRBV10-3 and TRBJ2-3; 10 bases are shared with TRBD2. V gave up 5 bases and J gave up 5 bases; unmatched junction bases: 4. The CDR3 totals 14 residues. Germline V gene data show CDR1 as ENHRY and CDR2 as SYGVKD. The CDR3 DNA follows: TGTGCCATCAGTCTAGCGGGAGCCCTAGATACGCAGTATTTT. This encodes CAISLAGALDTQYF.

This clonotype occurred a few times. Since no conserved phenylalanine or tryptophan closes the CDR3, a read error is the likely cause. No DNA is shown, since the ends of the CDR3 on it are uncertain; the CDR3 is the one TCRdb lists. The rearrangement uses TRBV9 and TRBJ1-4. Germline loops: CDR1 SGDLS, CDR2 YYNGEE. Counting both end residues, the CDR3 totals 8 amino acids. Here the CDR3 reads CASSAVGI.

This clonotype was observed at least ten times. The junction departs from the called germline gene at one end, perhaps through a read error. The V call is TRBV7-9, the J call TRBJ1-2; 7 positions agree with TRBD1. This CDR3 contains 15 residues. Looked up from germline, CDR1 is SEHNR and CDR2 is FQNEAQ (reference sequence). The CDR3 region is CASSLGQATNYGYTF. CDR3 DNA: TGTGCCAGCAGTTTAGGACAGGCAACTAACTATGGCTACACCTTC.

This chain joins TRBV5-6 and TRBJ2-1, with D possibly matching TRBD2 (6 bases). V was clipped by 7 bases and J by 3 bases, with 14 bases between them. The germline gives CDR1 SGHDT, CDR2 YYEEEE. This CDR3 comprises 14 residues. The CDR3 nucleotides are TGTGCCAGCGCGTCTTCGGGACTCTACAATGAGCAGTTCTTC. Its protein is CASASSGLYNEQFF. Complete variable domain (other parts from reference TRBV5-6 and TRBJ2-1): DAGVTQSPTHLIKTRGQQVTLRCSPKSGHDTVSWYQQALGQGPQFIFQYYEEEERQRGNFPDRFSGHQFPNYSSELNVNALLLGDSALYLCASASSGLYNEQFFGPGTRLTVL.

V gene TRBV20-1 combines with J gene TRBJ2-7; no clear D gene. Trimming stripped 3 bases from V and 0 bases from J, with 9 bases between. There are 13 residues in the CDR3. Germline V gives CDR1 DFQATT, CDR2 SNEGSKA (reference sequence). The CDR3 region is CSASERPSYEQYF. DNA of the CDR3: TGCAGTGCTAGTGAGAGGCCCTCCTACGAGCAGTACTTC.